This T cell receptor (beta chain) is from a study of cytomegalovirus exposure and HLA in healthy donors. Study outcomes and limitations: Some TCR beta chains (around 160 of them) were listed as cytomegalovirus-associated. Three CMV-associated chains were confirmed in vitro to be specific for CMV antigens.

Only in-frame clones appear in the TCRdb table, and some are missing; sequencing was by immunoSEQ multiplex PCR. The sample lists 65,000 to 95,000 clones; over 85% were seen once. In the case of this clone: No antigen is known for it.

The source material was PBMCs. This clonotype was obtained from a woman aged 25 to 45 in good health and CMV-seronegative.

CDR3 nucleotide sequence: TGTGCCAGCTCCTTCGCGGGGGAGGCAGATACGCAGTATTTT. This encodes CASSFAGEADTQYF. V usage is TRBV18 and J usage is TRBJ2-3; 7 bases map to TRBD2. The CDR3 spans 14 residues. Germline CDR1 and CDR2: KGHSH and LQKENI. V lost 6 bases, J lost 4 bases, and 7 bases stayed unmatched.